This T cell receptor beta chain was observed in a study of blood T cell repertoires in COVID-19. As for the study in general: The analysed material was cDNA or gDNA that came from T cells, B-cell-depleted T cells, or PBMCs.

The germline V gene has CDR1 SEHNR and CDR2 FQNEAQ (reference sequence). The CDR3 has 17 residues. J lost 0 bases, V lost 6 bases, and 10 bases had no gene match. Per the original methods: Amplified reference gene primers provided the basis for estimating nucleated cell counts. Data came from immunoSEQ multiplex PCR; TCRdb stores just in-frame clones and leaves some out. V and J calls and clone size follow that table, whereas D and trimming were derived from the DNA. The table records fewer than 250,000 clones, 87% of them present only once. Categorization into cohorts depended on clinical history that participants reported.

The genes are TRBV7-9 and TRBJ2-4, with 8 bases identical to TRBD1. The sequencing sample was made of PBMCs or T cells enriched from blood (not recorded which). The TCR comes from a woman in her twenties or thirties with acute COVID-19. In DNA form, the CDR3 reads TGTGCCAGCAGTCAAAAGGGGGACAGGTTAGCCAAAAACATTCAGTACTTC. The encoded protein is CASSQKGDRLAKNIQYF.